Presented here are 3 T cell receptor beta chains from one specimen sequenced in a study of identifying expanded T cells in peripheral blood. Profiling relied on immunoSEQ multiplex PCR, and the TCRdb table lists in-frame clones only, not all of them. The data show 80,000 to 90,000 clones, approximately 90% seen once. What was sequenced was blood. Every receptor here comes from a person aged 18 to 75 in good health.

This clone has just one count. The J gene is TRBJ2-5, the V gene TRBV9, with 8 positions matching TRBD2. Germline assignment: CDR1 SGDLS and CDR2 YYNGEE. With V trimmed by 3 bases and J by 5 bases, 15 bases remained unmatched. The CDR3 runs to 17 residues. The CDR3 loop is CASSESGSSFRLETQYF. The CDR3 DNA follows: TGTGCCAGCAGCGAAAGCGGGAGCAGTTTCCGATTGGAGACCCAGTACTTC.

The V and J genes are TRBV15 and TRBJ1-1; D not resolved. Trimming removed 5 bases from V and 0 bases from J, with 7 bases in between. Germline V CDR1 and CDR2: LNHNV, YYDKDF (reference sequence). CDR3 length: 13 amino acids. The CDR3 reads CATSYKMNTEAFF. CDR3 in DNA: TGTGCCACCAGCTATAAAATGAACACTGAAGCTTTCTTT.

The genes are TRBV5-4 and TRBJ2-5, with D possibly TRBD2 on 5 matching bases. V dropped 2 bases and J dropped 5 bases, with 13 bases sitting between them. Germline lookup yields CDR1 SGHNT and CDR2 YYREEE (reference sequence). The CDR3 has 14 residues. The CDR3 bases are TGTGCCAGCAGCTTTCCGGACTCGGGGGAGACCCAGTACTTC. It translates to CASSFPDSGETQYF.